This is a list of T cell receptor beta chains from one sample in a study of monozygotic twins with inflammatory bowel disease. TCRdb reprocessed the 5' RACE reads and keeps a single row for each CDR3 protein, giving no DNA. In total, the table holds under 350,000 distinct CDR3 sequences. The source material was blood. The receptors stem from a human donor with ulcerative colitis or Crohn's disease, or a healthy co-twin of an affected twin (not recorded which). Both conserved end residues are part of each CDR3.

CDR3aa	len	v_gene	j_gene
CASRQGGYEQYF	12	TRBV6-2/TRBV6-3	TRBJ2-7
CASTRPRTSGTYEQYF	16	TRBV5-6	TRBJ2-7
CASSHLTGTGELFF	14	TRBV25-1	TRBJ2-2
CASSSLTGEEETQYF	15	TRBV12-3/TRBV12-4	TRBJ2-5
CSAPGWFGYTF	11	TRBV20-1	TRBJ1-2
CASSLAQGSNQPQHF	15	TRBV7-2	TRBJ1-5
CASSLGQTVNYGYTF	15	TRBV5-1	TRBJ1-2
CASSPLDKNIQYF	13	TRBV5-6	TRBJ2-4
CSAKIGQGVPYEQYF	15	TRBV20-1	TRBJ2-7
CASRVAGGKTYEQYF	15	TRBV28	TRBJ2-7
CASSGGQSRYGYTF	14	TRBV12-3/TRBV12-4	TRBJ1-2
CSASDLMGVNYGYTF	15	TRBV20-1	TRBJ1-2
CAESLRGRETQYF	13	TRBV28	TRBJ2-5
CASSQQPTGFYNEQFF	16	TRBV5-5	TRBJ2-1
CASSLARGARETQYF	15	TRBV5-6	TRBJ2-5
CASSLGDRGRYGTEAFF	17	TRBV5-4	TRBJ1-1
CASTQVQGRSGELFF	15	TRBV5-1	TRBJ2-2
CASRKQGNSGGTEAFF	16	TRBV6-1	TRBJ1-1
CASSQDATSGSTGELFF	17	TRBV4-2	TRBJ2-2
CASSVDRIEQYF	12	TRBV7-2	TRBJ2-7
CASSVHLGTDTQYF	14	TRBV5-1	TRBJ2-3
CASSIISGSDEQYF	14	TRBV19	TRBJ2-7
CASSMDRGGEAFF	13	TRBV6-1	TRBJ1-1
CASQRRPQETQYF	13	TRBV12-3/TRBV12-4	TRBJ2-5
CANLEGGPFSSDGYTF	16	TRBV6-1	TRBJ1-2
CASSLTSAGAYEQYF	15	TRBV7-2	TRBJ2-7
CASSWLPNTGELFF	14	TRBV27	TRBJ2-2
CATSDQTSGGTDTQYF	16	TRBV24-1	TRBJ2-3
CASSFRQGTYEQYF	14	TRBV27	TRBJ2-7
CASSQGQALYGYTF	14	TRBV3-1	TRBJ1-2
CASSQRDRGEQYF	13	TRBV12-3/TRBV12-4	TRBJ2-7
CASSDRALSGNTIYF	15	TRBV6-1	TRBJ1-3
CAWCRASSYEQYF	13	TRBV30	TRBJ2-7
CASSWVTDPNSPLHF	15	TRBV5-1	TRBJ1-6
CATSTRGGAGELFF	14	TRBV15	TRBJ2-2
CASSYSSRRVTYEQYF	16	TRBV6-2/TRBV6-3	TRBJ2-7
CASSKTSGRRLDEQFF	16	TRBV5-1	TRBJ2-1
CASNPDRVVYEQYF	14	TRBV6-2/TRBV6-3	TRBJ2-7
CASSLTTGYGYTF	13	TRBV12-3/TRBV12-4	TRBJ1-2
CASSYFFGEQFF	12	TRBV6-5	TRBJ2-1
CASSGYSGGGGITGELFF	18	TRBV5-5	TRBJ2-2
CASSSLPQDRVGQPQHF	17	TRBV18	TRBJ1-5
CASSSWGKDTQYF	13	TRBV4-3	TRBJ2-3
CSVETGGGGRTQYF	14	TRBV29-1	TRBJ2-5
CASSIPGQGSPNEQYF	16	TRBV7-2	TRBJ2-1
CASSSVVSPALYEQYF	16	TRBV5-6	TRBJ2-7
CASSFGPPKNTEAFF	15	TRBV28	TRBJ1-1
CATSDSSALQFNEQFF	16	TRBV24-1	TRBJ2-1
CSASLAGGLNEQFF	14	TRBV20-1	TRBJ2-1
CASSLGLEEQFF	12	TRBV5-1	TRBJ2-1
CASSPGLAREHEQYF	15	TRBV18	TRBJ2-7
CASWKLEGNNEQFF	14	TRBV5-4	TRBJ2-1
CASSESGGTRFF	12	TRBV10-1	TRBJ2-1
CASSYPNQGYEQYF	14	TRBV28	TRBJ2-7
CAGWQGFGRYEQYF	14	TRBV28	TRBJ2-7
CASSYARAGVNTEAFF	16	TRBV6-5	TRBJ1-1
CASSERRQSNEKLFF	15	TRBV6-1	TRBJ1-4
CASSFGQGAYGYTF	14	TRBV5-4	TRBJ1-2
CASSPGDRGEQYF	13	TRBV18	TRBJ2-7